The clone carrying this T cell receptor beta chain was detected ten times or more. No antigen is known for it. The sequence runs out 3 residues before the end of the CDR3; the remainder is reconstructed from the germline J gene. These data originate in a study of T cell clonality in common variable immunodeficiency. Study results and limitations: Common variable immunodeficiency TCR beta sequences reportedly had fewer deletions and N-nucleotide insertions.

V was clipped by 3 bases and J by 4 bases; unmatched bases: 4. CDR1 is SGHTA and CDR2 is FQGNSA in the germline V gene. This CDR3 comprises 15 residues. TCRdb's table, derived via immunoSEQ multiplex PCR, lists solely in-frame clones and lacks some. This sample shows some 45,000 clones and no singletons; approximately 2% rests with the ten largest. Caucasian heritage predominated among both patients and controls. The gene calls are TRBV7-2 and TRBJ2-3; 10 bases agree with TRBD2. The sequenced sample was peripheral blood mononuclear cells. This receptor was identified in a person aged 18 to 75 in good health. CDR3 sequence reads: CASSFLAGVADTQYF. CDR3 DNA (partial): TGTGCCAGCAGCTTTCTAGCGGGAGTTGCAGATACG.